This T cell receptor (beta chain) came from a study of blood T cell repertoires in COVID-19. The CDR3 runs to 15 residues. Germline V gene data show CDR1 as SEHNR and CDR2 as FQNEAQ (reference sequence). V was clipped by 3 bases and J by 6 bases; unmatched bases: 6. This table comes from immunoSEQ multiplex PCR, and its TCRdb copy is limited to in-frame clones, with some not included. The table shows around 140,000 clones, with 81% occurring only once. The sequencing sample was made of peripheral blood. J is TRBJ1-4 and V is TRBV7-9; 8 bases are a match to TRBD1. The source of this sequence is a woman aged 55-69 years with active or convalescent COVID-19. The CDR3 here is CASSFAVQGDEKLFF. As DNA, the CDR3 is TGTGCCAGCAGCTTTGCGGTACAGGGGGATGAAAAACTGTTTTTT.